This TCR beta chain was sequenced in a study of regulatory T cells. Study-level points and caveats: Hydrophobic residues at CDR3 positions 6 and 7 were enriched in conventional CD4+ T cells of CD3G-deficient patients.

The V gene's germline CDR1 is SGHRS and CDR2 YFSETQ. The CDR3 covers 15 residues. V shed 2 bases, J shed 6 bases, and the junction held 8 bases outside the gene matches. The primer mix had 52 TRBV and 13 TRBJ primers. TCRdb's table, derived via immunoSEQ multiplex PCR, lists solely in-frame clones and lacks some. The sample records tens of thousands of clones, about 93% being singletons. Every patient with CD3G deficiency had evidence of autoimmunity. CD4+ T cells were divided by sorting: CD25-high CD127-low Tregs, CD25-low CD127-high conventional cells. As to this clone: Antigen: not known.

The chain joins TRBV5-1 to TRBJ2-1; 7 nucleotides agree with TRBD1. The sequenced sample consisted of conventional CD4+ T cells sorted from blood. This clonotype was obtained from a child younger than 10 with CD3G deficiency. The CDR3 DNA follows: TGCGCCAGCAGCTTCGGGACAGCGAGGGGCAATGAGCAGTTCTTC. It yields the protein CASSFGTARGNEQFF.